This T cell receptor beta chain comes out of a study of TIL therapy for anti-PD-1-resistant metastatic lung cancer. Overall study context: Patients then received nivolumab; progressors got lymphodepletion, TIL and IL-2.

This CDR3 has 11 residues. Germline values: CDR1 DFQATT, CDR2 SNEGSKA (reference sequence). Study observations and caveats: This highly selected cohort may not generalize to typical lung cancer patients.

Turning to this clone: Its antigen remains unknown.

Time point meaning: pre-treatment sample, taken before nivolumab and TIL therapy. This was the immunoSEQ v3 assay. Profiling relied on immunoSEQ multiplex PCR, and the TCRdb table lists in-frame clones only, not all of them. In the table there are some 45,000 clones, around 85% of which are singletons. The starting material was blood, obtained at baseline. V gene TRBV20-1 combines with J gene TRBJ2-5; D uncertain. The origin of this receptor is a person between 25 and 79 years old with non-small cell lung cancer. The CDR3 DNA follows: TGCACCCCTGGTCTCCAAGAGACCCAGTACTTC. This sequence encodes CTPGLQETQYF.